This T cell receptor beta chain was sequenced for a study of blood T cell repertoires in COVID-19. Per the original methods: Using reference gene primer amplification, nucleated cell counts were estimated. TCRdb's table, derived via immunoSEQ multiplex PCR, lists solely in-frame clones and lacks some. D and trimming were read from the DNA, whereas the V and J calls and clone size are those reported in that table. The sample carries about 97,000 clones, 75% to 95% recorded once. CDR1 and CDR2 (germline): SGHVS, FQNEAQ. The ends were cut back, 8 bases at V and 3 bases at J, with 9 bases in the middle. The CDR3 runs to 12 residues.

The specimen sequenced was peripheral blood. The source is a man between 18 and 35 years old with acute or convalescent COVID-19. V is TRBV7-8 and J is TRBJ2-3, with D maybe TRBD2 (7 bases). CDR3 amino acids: CASGGATDTQYF. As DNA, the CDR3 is TGTGCCAGCGGGGGGGCGACAGATACGCAGTATTTT.